The 24 T cell receptor beta chains below come from one sample, sequenced in a study of cytomegalovirus exposure and HLA in healthy donors. With 60 Vbeta and 13 Jbeta primers, the PCR was carried out. The repertoire was sequenced with immunoSEQ multiplex PCR; TCRdb's copy has only in-frame clones and lacks some. The profile shows tens of thousands of clones, 90% of them singletons. Sequencing was performed on PBMCs. The receptor set was obtained from a woman between 18 and 30 years old in good health and CMV-seronegative.

CDR3 sequence (DNA): TGTACCAGTGGGGGGGGCCAGGATCGGCGAGAGCAGTACTTC. Its protein is CTSGGGQDRREQYF. The chain couples TRBV7-2 to TRBJ2-7; D is possibly TRBD2 (7 bases). CDR1 SGHTA and CDR2 FQGNSA come from the germline V gene. This CDR3 comprises 14 residues. V shed 9 bases and J shed 7 bases, with 22 bases lying between them.

Concerning this clone: This CDR3 is also generated by other DNA sequences in the sample. The chain has TRBV9 and TRBJ2-1; 7 bases are shared with TRBD2. The V segment lost 0 bases and the J segment 1 base; nucleotides outside the gene matches: 1. The CDR3 covers 15 residues. Germline V gene sequence: CDR1 SGDLS, CDR2 YYNGEE. For the CDR3, the DNA is TGTGCCAGCAGCGTAGGAGCGGGGTCCTACAATGAGCAGTTCTTC. Amino acid sequence: CASSVGAGSYNEQFF.

V gene TRBV11-2 combines with J gene TRBJ2-1, with D perhaps TRBD2 (6 bases). Germline V gives CDR1 SGHAT, CDR2 FQNNGV. The V end lost 3 bases, the J end lost 4 bases, and 16 bases lay between the germline ends. This CDR3 comprises 16 residues. The CDR3 loop is CASSFSGVPFYNEQFF. In nucleotides, the CDR3 is TGTGCCAGCAGCTTTTCGGGAGTTCCCTTTTACAATGAGCAGTTCTTC.

The DNA for the CDR3 is TGCAGCGCCGGAGCGGGGGTGAATGAGCAGTTCTTC. Protein: CSAGAGVNEQFF. The chain recombines TRBV29-1 with TRBJ2-1, with 8 nucleotides matching TRBD2. Germline trimming cut 7 bases from V and 7 bases from J; bases unmatched to any gene: 6. The germline CDR1 and CDR2 sequences are SQVTM and ANQGSEA. The CDR3 contains 12 residues.

The chain employs TRBV7-9 and TRBJ2-1; 7 bases map to TRBD2. The CDR3 has 16 amino acids. CDR1 is SEHNR and CDR2 is FQNEAQ in the germline V gene (reference sequence). The V gene end was trimmed by 1 base and the J gene end by 5 bases; junction bases not matched to a gene: 8. The CDR3 DNA reads TGTGCCAGCAGCTTAGGGGGCGGGAGTTTCAACAATGAGCAGTTCTTC. It is translated as CASSLGGGSFNNEQFF.

This rearrangement joins TRBV23-1 to TRBJ1-2; D gene uncertain. TRBV23-1 is identified as an open reading frame with a role that is uncertain. V was pared by 4 bases and J by 6 bases, with 15 bases between. The length of the CDR3 is 14 residues. Here the CDR3 reads CASSLFEAENGYTF. The CDR3 nucleotides read TGCGCCAGCAGTCTTTTTGAGGCGGAGAATGGCTACACCTTC.

The J gene is TRBJ1-1, the V gene TRBV29-1; TRBD1 agrees at 9 bases. CDR3 length: 16 residues. Trimming removed 6 bases from V and 0 bases from J; junction bases left unmatched: 11. Germline V gene sequence: CDR1 SQVTM, CDR2 ANQGSEA. The DNA for the CDR3 is TGCAGCGTGGGGGAGCCGGGACAGGGTTTGAACACTGAAGCTTTCTTT. This encodes CSVGEPGQGLNTEAFF.

This clone was detected once. The CDR3 sequence: CASSQTTSGRSHEQYF. The CDR3 coding sequence is TGCGCCAGCAGCCAGACGACTAGCGGGAGAAGTCACGAGCAGTACTTC. The chain couples TRBV4-1 to TRBJ2-7; 12 bases are shared with TRBD2. The CDR3 sequence is 16 residues long. CDR1 is MGHRA and CDR2 is YSYEKL in the germline V gene. V shed 3 bases, J shed 5 bases, and the junction held 8 bases outside the gene matches.

The chain couples TRBV28 to TRBJ2-7, with TRBD2 matching 8 bases. The CDR3 spans 13 residues. The germline V gene encodes CDR1 MDHEN and CDR2 SYDVKM. The ends lost 7 bases at V and 2 bases at J; junction bases unmatched: 4. The CDR3, as DNA: TGTGCCAGCACTCCCGGGGGGGCCTACGAGCAGTACTTC. Translation gives CASTPGGAYEQYF.

With respect to this clone: Mismatch with germline at one junction end may stem from a read error. The chain employs TRBV7-9 and TRBJ2-2, with 8 bases matching TRBD1. CDR1 is SEHNR, CDR2 FQNEAQ, per germline (reference sequence). This CDR3 contains 19 residues. CDR3 DNA: TGTTCCAGCAGCTCGCCCTTCTCGGACAGGGAGGTTCGGTCCGGGGAGCTGTTTTTT. It codes for CSSSSPFSDREVRSGELFF.

This clone has just one count. This chain links TRBV29-1 with TRBJ1-1; tentatively, D is TRBD1 (5 bases). The CDR3 is 14 amino acids. Germline lookup yields CDR1 SQVTM and CDR2 ANQGSEA. V was cut by 7 bases and J by 4 bases, with 19 bases left in between. Here the CDR3 DNA reads TGCAGCGCCCGATACACGGGGGTTGGCACTGAAGCTTTCTTT. Protein product: CSARYTGVGTEAFF. Full variable domain (remainder filled in from reference TRBV29-1 and TRBJ1-1): SAVISQKPSRDICQRGTSLTIQCQVDSQVTMMFWYRQQPGQSLTLIATANQGSEATYESGFVIDKFPISRPNLTFSTLTVSNMSPEDSSIYLCSARYTGVGTEAFFGQGTRLTVV.

The chain is built from TRBV10-3 and TRBJ2-7, with 12 nucleotides matching TRBD1. The CDR3 spans 17 residues. Germline loops: CDR1 ENHRY, CDR2 SYGVKD. V was clipped by 0 bases and J by 7 bases; unmatched bases: 10. The CDR3 coding sequence is TGTGCCATCAGTGAGTCCGTCCCGGGACAGGGGGCGTGGGAGCAGTACTTC. Translated, it gives CAISESVPGQGAWEQYF.

This clone was seen a few times. The chain combines TRBV6-1 with TRBJ2-7, with D perhaps TRBD1 (5 bases). The germline CDR1 and CDR2 sequences are MNHNS and SASEGT. The CDR3 length is 13 residues. Trimming stripped 6 bases from V and 2 bases from J, with 11 bases between. CDR3 nucleotide sequence: TGTGCCAGCAGATTTACAGGTACCTACGAGCAGTACTTC. Translated, it gives CASRFTGTYEQYF.

The V gene is TRBV7-3, the J gene TRBJ2-3; D might be TRBD1 (6 bases). The CDR3 is 16 residues long. Trimming shortened V by 1 base and J by 2 bases, and 13 bases separated the two germline ends. Germline-derived CDR1 and CDR2 are SGHTA and FQGTGA. DNA for the CDR3: TGTGCCAGCAGCTTAAATTTACCAGGGGTCACAGATACGCAGTATTTT. It encodes CASSLNLPGVTDTQYF. Drawing the rest from reference TRBV7-3 and TRBJ2-3, the complete variable domain is GAGVSQTPSNKVTEKGKYVELRCDPISGHTALYWYRQSLGQGPEFLIYFQGTGAADDSGLPNDRFFAVRPEGSVSTLKIQRTERGDSAVYLCASSLNLPGVTDTQYFGPGTRLTVL.

This chain connects TRBV4-1 to TRBJ2-1; TRBD2 matches at 8 bases. Germline CDR1 reads MGHRA; CDR2 reads YSYEKL. V shed 3 bases and J 9 bases; nucleotides not matched to a gene: 13. The CDR3 extends over 16 amino acids. CDR3 sequence: CASSHERERRLGEQFF. The CDR3 DNA sequence: TGCGCCAGCAGCCATGAGCGGGAGAGGAGATTAGGTGAGCAGTTCTTC.

The chain couples TRBV7-8 to TRBJ2-6, with D possibly matching TRBD2 (6 bases). Germline assignment: CDR1 SGHVS and CDR2 FQNEAQ. The CDR3 has 19 amino acids. V gave up 0 bases and J gave up 0 bases, with 15 bases separating them. The CDR3 sequence: CASSLAGGPSYSGANVLTF. CDR3 DNA sequence: TGTGCCAGCAGCTTAGCGGGAGGCCCCTCTTACTCTGGGGCCAACGTCCTGACTTTC.

The chain employs TRBV28 and TRBJ2-7; the match to TRBD1 covers 7 bases. The CDR3 covers 16 residues. V dropped 1 base and J dropped 1; count of bases not matched to a gene: 7. Germline CDR1 MDHEN, CDR2 SYDVKM. The CDR3: CASSLLGTDLSYEQYF. CDR3 coding DNA: TGTGCCAGCAGTTTATTAGGGACAGATCTTTCCTACGAGCAGTACTTC.

This chain links TRBV28 with TRBJ2-3, with TRBD1 identical over 8 bases. The CDR3 is 18 residues long. The V segment lost 5 bases and the J segment 2 bases; nucleotides outside the gene matches: 15. CDR1 MDHEN and CDR2 SYDVKM come from the germline V gene. For the CDR3, the DNA is TGTGCCAGCAGTCTAGGACAGGGAGGTCAAGTTGCCACAGATACGCAGTATTTT. It yields the protein CASSLGQGGQVATDTQYF. The full variable domain, rest sourced from reference TRBV28 and TRBJ2-3, is DVKVTQSSRYLVKRTGEKVFLECVQDMDHENMFWYRQDPGLGLRLIYFSYDVKMKEKGDIPEGYSVSREKKERFSLILESASTNQTSMYLCASSLGQGGQVATDTQYFGPGTRLTVL.

J is TRBJ2-7 and V is TRBV20-1; D may be TRBD2 (5 bases). This CDR3 is 11 amino acids long. The V end was cut by 4 bases, the J end by 4 bases, with 8 bases between. Germline V gene sequence: CDR1 DFQATT, CDR2 SNEGSKA (reference sequence). The CDR3, as DNA: TGCAGTGCTAAGGGCGGGTACGAGCAGTACTTC. This sequence encodes CSAKGGYEQYF.

The V and J genes are TRBV9 and TRBJ1-1, with 8 positions matching TRBD1. The germline V gene has CDR1 SGDLS and CDR2 YYNGEE. The trim removed 2 bases at V and 6 bases at J, leaving 3 bases unmatched. The length of the CDR3 is 13 residues. The CDR3 DNA follows: TGTGCCAGCAGCGTCGGACAGGGCTCTGAAGCTTTCTTT. This encodes CASSVGQGSEAFF.

The genes are TRBV30 and TRBJ2-3, with 9 bases identical to TRBD2. The V segment lost 2 bases and the J segment 5 bases; nucleotides outside the gene matches: 8. Germline-derived CDR1 and CDR2 are GTSNPN and SVGIG (reference sequence). The CDR3 loop spans 15 amino acids. The CDR3 reads CAWSTLAGAIDTQYF. In nucleotides, the CDR3 is TGTGCCTGGAGTACCTTAGCGGGAGCAATAGATACGCAGTATTTT.

The rearrangement uses TRBV15 and TRBJ2-7; D is undetermined. The germline gives CDR1 LNHNV, CDR2 YYDKDF (reference sequence). The CDR3 contains 13 residues. The V end was cut by 5 bases, the J end by 6 bases, with 14 bases between. The CDR3 DNA reads as TGTGCCACCAGCCAAAACCTCCTGAGCGAGCAGTACTTC. Encoded protein: CATSQNLLSEQYF.

The CDR3 nucleotides are TGTGCCAGCAGCCGACCGGGACTAGTATACACCGGGGAGCTGTTTTTT. Its translation: CASSRPGLVYTGELFF. V usage is TRBV28 and J usage is TRBJ2-2, with 8 bases that match TRBD2. The CDR3 has 16 amino acids. Per the germline V gene, CDR1 is MDHEN and CDR2 is SYDVKM. The V segment lost 6 bases and the J segment 3 bases; nucleotides outside the gene matches: 9.

The J gene is TRBJ1-5, the V gene TRBV19; TRBD1 matches at 10 bases. Germline assignment: CDR1 LNHDA and CDR2 SQIVND (reference sequence). J was trimmed by 3 bases and V by 6 bases; bases with no gene match: 5. The CDR3 spans 15 residues. The CDR3 is CASRPTGGHNQPQHF. CDR3 nucleotides: TGTGCCAGTAGGCCGACAGGGGGCCACAATCAGCCCCAGCATTTT.